The present T cell receptor (beta chain) was sequenced within a study of technical replicates of blood from several donors. Libraries were prepared by immunoSEQ multiplex PCR; TCRdb keeps only in-frame clonotypes and omits some of them. Seen here are about 88,000 clones, 95% observed once, and the top ten hold around 0.3%. Germline trimming cut 0 bases from V and 8 bases from J; bases unmatched to any gene: 2. Germline CDR1 and CDR2: LGHNA and YNFKEQ. The CDR3 totals 15 residues. This sequence originates from a human donor in good health. The rearrangement uses TRBV4-2 and TRBJ1-4; 11 bases fit TRBD1. Material: T cells isolated from PBMCs. CDR3 region: CASSQEGQGDEKLFF. Here the CDR3 DNA reads TGTGCCAGCAGCCAAGAGGGACAGGGGGACGAAAAACTGTTTTTT.